This T cell receptor (beta chain) appears in the sequencing data of a study of blood T cells in healthy people across ages. Sample-barcoded 5' priming and a J-beta primer mix drove a second PCR of about 6 to 12 cycles. One entry per CDR3 protein results from TCRdb running MiXCR on the 5' RACE reads. The repertoire has some 1.4 million distinct CDR3 sequences, approximately 42% of them found once; the top ten carry approximately 7.9%. V was clipped by 0 bases and J by 1 base, with 10 bases between them. Germline loops: CDR1 ENHRY, CDR2 SYGVKD. The CDR3 loop spans 17 amino acids. Sequencing used blood. The chain uses TRBV10-3 and TRBJ2-6; unclear D gene. This receptor was taken from a woman aged 18-29 years in good health. The CDR3 reads CAISESPNPSGANVLTF. CDR3 nucleotides: TGTGCCATCAGTGAGTCGCCCAACCCTTCTGGGGCCAACGTCCTGACTTTC.